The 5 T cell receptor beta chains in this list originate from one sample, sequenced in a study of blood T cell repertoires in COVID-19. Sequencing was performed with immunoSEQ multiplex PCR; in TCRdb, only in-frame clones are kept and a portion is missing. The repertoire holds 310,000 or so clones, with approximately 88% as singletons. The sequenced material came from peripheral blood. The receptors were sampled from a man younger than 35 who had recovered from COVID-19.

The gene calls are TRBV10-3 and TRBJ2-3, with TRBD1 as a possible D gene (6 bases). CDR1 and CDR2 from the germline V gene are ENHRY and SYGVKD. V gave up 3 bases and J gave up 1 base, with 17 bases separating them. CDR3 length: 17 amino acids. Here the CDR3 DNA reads TGTGCCATCAGTGACGGGTACGGGAAGGGGGGCACAGATACGCAGTATTTT. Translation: CAISDGYGKGGTDTQYF.

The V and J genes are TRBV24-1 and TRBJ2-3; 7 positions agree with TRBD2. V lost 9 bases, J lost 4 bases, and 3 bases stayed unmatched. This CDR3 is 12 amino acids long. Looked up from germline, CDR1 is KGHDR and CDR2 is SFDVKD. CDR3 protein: CATRDYADTQYF. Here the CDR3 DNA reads TGTGCCACCCGGGACTACGCAGATACGCAGTATTTT.

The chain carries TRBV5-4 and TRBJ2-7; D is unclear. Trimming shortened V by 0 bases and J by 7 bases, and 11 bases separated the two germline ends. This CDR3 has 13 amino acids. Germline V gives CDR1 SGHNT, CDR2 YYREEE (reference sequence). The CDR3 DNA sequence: TGTGCCAGCAGCTTGGTTGGCTCTCAAGAGCAGTACTTC. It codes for CASSLVGSQEQYF.

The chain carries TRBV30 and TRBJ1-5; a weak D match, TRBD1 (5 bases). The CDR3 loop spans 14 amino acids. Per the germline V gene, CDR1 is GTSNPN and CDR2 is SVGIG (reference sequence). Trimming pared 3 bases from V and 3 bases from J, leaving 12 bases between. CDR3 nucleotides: TGTGCCTGGAGCACAGGACGCCCCAATCAGCCCCAGCATTTT. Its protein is CAWSTGRPNQPQHF.

In nucleotides, the CDR3 is TGCGCCAGCAGCTTGGAGGGGGACGGGGAGCTGTTTTTT. It yields the protein CASSLEGDGELFF. The chain links TRBV5-1 to TRBJ2-2; D perhaps matches TRBD1 (6 bases). The CDR3 spans 13 residues. V dropped 0 bases and J dropped 7 bases, with 7 bases sitting between them. Germline CDR1 is SGHRS and CDR2 is YFSETQ. The full variable domain, with the rest looked up from reference TRBV5-1 and TRBJ2-2, is KAGVTQTPRYLIKTRGQQVTLSCSPISGHRSVSWYQQTPGQGLQFLFEYFSETQRNKGNFPGRFSGRQFSNSRSEMNVSTLELGDSALYLCASSLEGDGELFFGEGSRLTVL.